This T cell receptor beta chain was captured in a study of tumor-infiltrating lymphocytes in localized non-small cell lung cancer. Whole-study context: Resected tumor was paired with non-adjacent uninvolved lung from the same patient. Study-wide results and limits: Tumor T-cell fraction was not associated with recurrence-free survival. Different pieces of the same tissue were used for each assay. No T-cell fraction difference was seen between IM1 and IM2 tumors.

In regard to this clone: The antigen remains undetermined.

Profiling relied on immunoSEQ multiplex PCR, and the TCRdb table lists in-frame clones only, not all of them. The sample records about 12,000 clones, 75% to 90% being singletons. Sequenced sample: lung tumor tissue. This TCR came from a human donor with non-small cell lung cancer.

The CDR3 protein is CASSLARTVSNQPQHF. Here the CDR3 DNA reads TGTGCCAGCAGCTTAGCCCGGACAGTTAGCAATCAGCCCCAGCATTTT. The V gene is TRBV7-8, the J gene TRBJ1-5; TRBD1 might be the D (6 bases). The V end was cut by 0 bases, the J end by 0 bases, with 9 bases between. Germline-derived CDR1 and CDR2 are SGHVS and FQNEAQ. CDR3 length: 16 residues. The variable domain in full, completed from reference TRBV7-8 and TRBJ1-5, reads GAGVSQSPRYKVAKRGQDVALRCDPISGHVSLFWYQQALGQGPEFLTYFQNEAQLDKSGLPSDRFFAERPEGSVSTLKIQRTQQEDSAVYLCASSLARTVSNQPQHFGDGTRLSIL.